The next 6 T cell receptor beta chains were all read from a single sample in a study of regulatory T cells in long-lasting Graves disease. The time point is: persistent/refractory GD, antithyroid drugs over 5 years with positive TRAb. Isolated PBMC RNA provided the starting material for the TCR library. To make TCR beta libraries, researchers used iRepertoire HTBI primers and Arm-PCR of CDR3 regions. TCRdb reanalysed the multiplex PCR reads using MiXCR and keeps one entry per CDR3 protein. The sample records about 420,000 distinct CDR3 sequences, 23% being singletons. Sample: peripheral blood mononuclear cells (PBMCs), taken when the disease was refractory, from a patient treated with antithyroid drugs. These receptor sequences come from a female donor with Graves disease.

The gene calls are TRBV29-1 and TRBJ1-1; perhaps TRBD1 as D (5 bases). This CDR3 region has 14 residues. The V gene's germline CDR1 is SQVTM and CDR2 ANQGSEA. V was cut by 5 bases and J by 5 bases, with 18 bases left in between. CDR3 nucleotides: TGCAGCGTTATAGATTGGGGGGGAGGTACTGAAGCTTTCTTT. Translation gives CSVIDWGGGTEAFF.

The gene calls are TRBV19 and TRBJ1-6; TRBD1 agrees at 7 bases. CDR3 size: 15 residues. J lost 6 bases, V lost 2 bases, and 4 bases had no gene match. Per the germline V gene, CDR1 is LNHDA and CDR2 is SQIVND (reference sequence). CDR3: CASSIKNRGNSPLHF. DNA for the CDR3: TGTGCCAGTAGTATAAAGAACAGGGGTAATTCACCCCTCCACTTT.

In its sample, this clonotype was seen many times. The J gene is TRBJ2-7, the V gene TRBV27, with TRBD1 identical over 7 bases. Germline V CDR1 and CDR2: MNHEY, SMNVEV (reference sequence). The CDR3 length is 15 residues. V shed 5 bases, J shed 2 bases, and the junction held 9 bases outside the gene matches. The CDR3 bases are TGTGCCAGCAGTCGCAAACCGGGACAGACCTACGAGCAGTACTTC. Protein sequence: CASSRKPGQTYEQYF.

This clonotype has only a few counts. The CDR3 region is CASSLGSGVGSPLHF. In DNA form, the CDR3 reads TGTGCCAGCAGTTTGGGGTCGGGGGTTGGTTCACCCCTCCACTTT. The chain recombines TRBV27 with TRBJ1-6; possibly TRBD1 for D (5 bases). The germline V gene encodes CDR1 MNHEY and CDR2 SMNVEV (reference sequence). The V end lost 3 bases, the J end lost 9 bases, and 15 bases lay between the germline ends. This CDR3 contains 15 residues.

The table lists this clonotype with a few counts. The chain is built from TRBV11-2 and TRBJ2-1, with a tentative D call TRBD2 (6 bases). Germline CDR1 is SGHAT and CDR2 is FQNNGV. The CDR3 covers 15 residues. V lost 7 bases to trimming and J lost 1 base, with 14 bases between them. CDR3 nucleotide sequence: TGTGCCAGCACCCAAGCTAGCGTATCCTACAATGAGCAGTTCTTC. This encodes CASTQASVSYNEQFF.

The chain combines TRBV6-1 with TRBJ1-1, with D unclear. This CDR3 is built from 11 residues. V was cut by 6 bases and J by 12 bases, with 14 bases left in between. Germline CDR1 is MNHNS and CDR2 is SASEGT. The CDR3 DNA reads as TGTGCCAGCAGGGAGGACGGGAGGTCTTTCTTT. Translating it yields CASREDGRSFF.